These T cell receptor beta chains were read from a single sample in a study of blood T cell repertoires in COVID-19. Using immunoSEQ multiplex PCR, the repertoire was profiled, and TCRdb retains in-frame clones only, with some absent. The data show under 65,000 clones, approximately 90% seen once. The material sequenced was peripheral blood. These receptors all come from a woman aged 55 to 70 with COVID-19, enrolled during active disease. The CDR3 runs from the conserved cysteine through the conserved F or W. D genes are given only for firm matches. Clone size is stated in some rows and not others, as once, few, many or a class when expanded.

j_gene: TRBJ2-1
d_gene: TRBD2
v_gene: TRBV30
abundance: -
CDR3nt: TGTGCCTGGAAGACTAGCGGGAGTAGGGATGAGCAGTTCTTC
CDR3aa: CAWKTSGSRDEQFF

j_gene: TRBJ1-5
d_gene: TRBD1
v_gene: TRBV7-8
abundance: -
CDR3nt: TGTGCCAGCAGCCCCTCCTCTGGGACAGGCACTCAGCCCCAGCATTTT
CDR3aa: CASSPSSGTGTQPQHF

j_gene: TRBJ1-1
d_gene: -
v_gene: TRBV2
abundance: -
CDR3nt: TGTGCCAGCAGTTCAGGGGTGAACACTGAAGCTTTCTTT
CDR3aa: CASSSGVNTEAFF

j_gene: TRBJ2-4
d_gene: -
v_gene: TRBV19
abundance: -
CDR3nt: TGTGCCAGTAGTATAGCGTGGCGCGGGATGGGTTTTGCCAAAAACATTCAGTACTTC
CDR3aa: CASSIAWRGMGFAKNIQYF

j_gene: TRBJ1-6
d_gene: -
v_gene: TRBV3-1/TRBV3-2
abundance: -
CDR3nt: TGTGCCAGCAGCCGGACACAGGGTAGAGATTCACCCCTCCACTTT
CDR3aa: CASSRTQGRDSPLHF

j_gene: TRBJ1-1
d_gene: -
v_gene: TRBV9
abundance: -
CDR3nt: TGTGCCAGCAGCGTAGAACGGTACACTGAAGCTTTCTTT
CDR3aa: CASSVERYTEAFF

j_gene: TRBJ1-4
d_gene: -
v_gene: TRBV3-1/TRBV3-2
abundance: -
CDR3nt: TGTGCCAGCAGCAAAACAGGGATCGGTAATGAAAAACTGTTTTTT
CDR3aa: CASSKTGIGNEKLFF

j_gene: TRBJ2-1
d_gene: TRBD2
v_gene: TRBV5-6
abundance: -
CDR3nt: TGTGCCAGCAGCTTTGTAGCGGGAGTTCGTAGCTCCTACAATGAGCAGTTCTTC
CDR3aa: CASSFVAGVRSSYNEQFF

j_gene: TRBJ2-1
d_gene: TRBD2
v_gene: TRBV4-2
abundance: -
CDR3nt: TGTGCCAGCAGCCAAGAGGTCGCGGGAGCGGGCTACAATGAGCAGTTCTTC
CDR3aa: CASSQEVAGAGYNEQFF

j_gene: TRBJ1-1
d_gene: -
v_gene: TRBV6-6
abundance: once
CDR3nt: TGTGCCAGCAGTCCCCCAGGGTTTATTTTCTTT
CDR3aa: CASSPPGFIFF

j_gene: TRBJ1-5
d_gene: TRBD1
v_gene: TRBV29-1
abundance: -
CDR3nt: TGCAGCGCGGCGGGACAGGGTTACAATCAGCCCCAGCATTTT
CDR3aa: CSAAGQGYNQPQHF

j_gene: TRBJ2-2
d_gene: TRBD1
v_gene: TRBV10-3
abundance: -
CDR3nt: TGTGCCACCGTCCGGGACAGAATGATAGCGACGTACACCGGGGAGCTGTTTTTT
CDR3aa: CATVRDRMIATYTGELFF

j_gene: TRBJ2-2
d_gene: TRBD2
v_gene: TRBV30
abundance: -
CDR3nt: TGTGCCTGGAGCCGCGGGAGGAGGGACACCGGGGAGCTGTTTTTT
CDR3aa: CAWSRGRRDTGELFF

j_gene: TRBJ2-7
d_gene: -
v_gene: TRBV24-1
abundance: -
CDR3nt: TGTGCCACCAGTGACCGATGGGCCGAGCAGTACTTC
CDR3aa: CATSDRWAEQYF

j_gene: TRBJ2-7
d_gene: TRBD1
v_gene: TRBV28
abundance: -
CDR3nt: TGTGCCAGCAGTTTAACGGGACAGCCCTACGAGCAGTACTTC
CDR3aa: CASSLTGQPYEQYF

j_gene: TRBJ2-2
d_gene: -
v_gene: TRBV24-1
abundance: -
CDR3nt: TGTGCCACCAGTGACCCTAGCAGAAACACCGGGGAGCTGTTTTTT
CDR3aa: CATSDPSRNTGELFF

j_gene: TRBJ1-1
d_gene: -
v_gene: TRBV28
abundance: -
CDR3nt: TGTGCCAGCAGTTTATCTCTAAGGTCGGGTGAAGCTTTCTTT
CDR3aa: CASSLSLRSGEAFF

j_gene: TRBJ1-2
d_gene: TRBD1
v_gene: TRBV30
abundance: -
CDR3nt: TGTGCCTGGAGTGTCGGGACAGACTCGCTCTATGGCTACACCTTC
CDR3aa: CAWSVGTDSLYGYTF

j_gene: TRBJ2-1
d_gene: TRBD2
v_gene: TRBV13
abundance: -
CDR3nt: TGTGCCAGCAGCCAACTAGCGGGGGACTCCTACAATGAGCAGTTCTTC
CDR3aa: CASSQLAGDSYNEQFF

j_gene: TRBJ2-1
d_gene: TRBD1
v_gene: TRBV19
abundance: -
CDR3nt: TGTGCCAGTAGTAGCCGACAGGGGAGCTCCTACAATGAGCAGTTCTTC
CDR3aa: CASSSRQGSSYNEQFF

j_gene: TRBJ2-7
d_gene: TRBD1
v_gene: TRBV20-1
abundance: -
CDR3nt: TGCAGTGCCAGTACAGGGGGCTACGAGCAGTACTTC
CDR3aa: CSASTGGYEQYF

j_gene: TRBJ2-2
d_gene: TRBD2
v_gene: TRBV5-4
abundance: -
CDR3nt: TGTGCCAGCAGCTTTGAGACTAGCGGGAGTGTCACCGGGGAGCTGTTTTTT
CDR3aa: CASSFETSGSVTGELFF

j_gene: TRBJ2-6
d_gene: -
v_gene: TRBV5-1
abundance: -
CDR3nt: TGCGCCAGCAGCTTGGCACGGGGTTCCTCTGGGGCCAACGTCCTGACTTTC
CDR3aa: CASSLARGSSGANVLTF

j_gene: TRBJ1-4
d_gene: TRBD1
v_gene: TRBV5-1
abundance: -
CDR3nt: TGCGCCAGCAGCTCACAGGGGGCGCAGGTTGAAAAACTGTTTTTT
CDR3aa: CASSSQGAQVEKLFF

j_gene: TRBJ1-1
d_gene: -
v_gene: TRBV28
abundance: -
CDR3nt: TGTGCCAGCAGTTCTACTCGACAGTATGAAGCTTTCTTT
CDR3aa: CASSSTRQYEAFF